What follows are 21 T cell receptor beta chains derived from one specimen sequenced in a study of cytomegalovirus exposure and HLA in healthy donors. The PCR had 60 Vbeta and 13 Jbeta primers. The method was immunoSEQ multiplex PCR; TCRdb's version includes in-frame clones alone and lacks a portion of them. This table holds approximately 150,000 clones, about 70% found once. The material sequenced was PBMCs. Receptors originate from a woman between 18 and 30 years old in good health and CMV-seropositive.

This clone was observed a single time. The chain couples TRBV30 to TRBJ1-4; TRBD1 matches at 7 bases. Trimming at V came to 4 bases and at J to 6 bases, leaving 5 bases not matched to a gene. CDR1 GTSNPN and CDR2 SVGIG come from the germline V gene (reference sequence). This CDR3 is built from 13 residues. The CDR3 loop is CAWNRGMDEKLFF. CDR3 nucleotides: TGTGCCTGGAACAGGGGAATGGATGAAAAACTGTTTTTT. Combining the CDR3 with reference TRBV30 and TRBJ1-4 gives the whole variable domain SQTIHQWPATLVQPVGSPLSLECTVEGTSNPNLYWYRQAAGRGLQLLFYSVGIGQISSEVPQNLSASRPQDRQFILSSKKLLLSDSGFYLCAWNRGMDEKLFFGSGTQLSVL.

This clone was counted a few times. This chain uses TRBV28 with TRBJ2-7; 9 positions agree with TRBD1. Losses at the gene ends were 6 bases for V and 2 bases for J; bases not matched to a gene: 5. This CDR3 region has 14 residues. Germline CDR1 reads MDHEN; CDR2 reads SYDVKM. In DNA, the CDR3 is TGTGCCAGCAGACCGGGACAGGGACCCTACGAGCAGTACTTC. Its protein is CASRPGQGPYEQYF.

This chain uses TRBV7-9 with TRBJ1-4; 7 nucleotides line up with TRBD1. Germline CDR1 SEHNR, CDR2 FQNEAQ (reference sequence). This CDR3 region has 16 residues. V dropped 3 bases and J dropped 3; count of bases not matched to a gene: 7. The chain's CDR3 is CASSFNSDRANEKLFF. The CDR3 DNA follows: TGTGCCAGCAGCTTCAACTCCGACAGGGCTAATGAAAAACTGTTTTTT. Full variable domain (missing parts from reference TRBV7-9 and TRBJ1-4): DTGVSQNPRHKITKRGQNVTFRCDPISEHNRLYWYRQTLGQGPEFLTYFQNEAQLEKSRLLSDRFSAERPKGSFSTLEIQRTEQGDSAMYLCASSFNSDRANEKLFFGSGTQLSVL.

The J gene is TRBJ2-5, the V gene TRBV7-2; 8 positions match TRBD2. The closer fit of TRBJ2-7 to the DNA end suggests the J call may be wrong. CDR3 length equals 17 residues. CDR1 is SGHTA, CDR2 FQGNSA, per germline. The CDR3 DNA sequence: TGTGCCAGCAGCTTCCCCGAGGCGGGGGGAAGCTCCTACGAGCAGTACTTC. It specifies CASSFPEAGGSSYEQYF.

This chain uses TRBV29-1 with TRBJ1-2; TRBD1 is a possible D gene (5 bases). Per germline, CDR1 SQVTM and CDR2 ANQGSEA. The CDR3 is made up of 12 amino acids. The germline V and J ends were trimmed by 4 bases and 7 bases, with 13 bases remaining between them. The CDR3 bases are TGCAGCGTTGTCCCTTGGACATCTGGCTACACCTTC. As protein: CSVVPWTSGYTF.

The sample holds a few counts of this clone. The chain links TRBV28 to TRBJ2-1; 9 bases match TRBD2. V lost 3 bases and J lost 9; bases outside the gene matches: 9. Germline CDR1 is MDHEN and CDR2 is SYDVKM. The CDR3 contains 15 residues. CDR3 loop: CASSFVSGRLSEQFF. The CDR3 bases are TGTGCCAGCAGTTTCGTTAGCGGGAGATTAAGTGAGCAGTTCTTC.

This clone was recorded only once. V gene TRBV6-1 combines with J gene TRBJ1-2, with TRBD1 matching over 7 bases. In germline, CDR1 is MNHNS, CDR2 SASEGT. The V gene end was trimmed by 6 bases and the J gene end by 3 bases; junction bases not matched to a gene: 10. The CDR3 has 15 residues. The DNA for the CDR3 is TGTGCCAGCAGCCCACAGGGGAGGACAGACTATGGCTACACCTTC. It translates to CASSPQGRTDYGYTF.

The chain uses TRBV28 and TRBJ1-4; 8 bases map to TRBD1. V dropped 6 bases and J dropped 7; count of bases not matched to a gene: 25. Germline V lookup: CDR1 MDHEN, CDR2 SYDVKM. The CDR3 totals 20 residues. Written as DNA, the CDR3 is TGTGCCAGCAGCCTCACCGTGGGGTCAGACCGGGACAGGAGGGGTGAAAAACTGTTTTTT. Translating gives CASSLTVGSDRDRRGEKLFF.

This rearrangement joins TRBV6-4 to TRBJ1-1; 10 positions agree with TRBD1. The V gene end was trimmed by 2 bases and the J gene end by 2 bases; junction bases not matched to a gene: 2. From germline, CDR1 is MRHNA and CDR2 SNTAGT. CDR3 length: 15 amino acids. The CDR3 loop is CASSDGTGDNTEAFF. DNA of the CDR3: TGTGCCAGCAGTGACGGGACAGGGGATAACACTGAAGCTTTCTTT.

V gene TRBV29-1 combines with J gene TRBJ2-5, with 9 bases that match TRBD1. Germline loops: CDR1 SQVTM, CDR2 ANQGSEA. The length of the CDR3 is 17 residues. Trimming cost V 7 bases and J 3 bases; bases outside gene matches: 18. CDR3 coding DNA: TGCAGCGCGCGGGGGAAGACGGGACAGGGTCTGAAAGAGACCCAGTACTTC. Translating it yields CSARGKTGQGLKETQYF. The whole variable domain, filled in from reference TRBV29-1 and TRBJ2-5, reads SAVISQKPSRDICQRGTSLTIQCQVDSQVTMMFWYRQQPGQSLTLIATANQGSEATYESGFVIDKFPISRPNLTFSTLTVSNMSPEDSSIYLCSARGKTGQGLKETQYFGPGTRLLVL.

This sequence joins TRBV30 and TRBJ1-6, with 10 bases lining up with TRBD1. Germline values: CDR1 GTSNPN, CDR2 SVGIG (reference sequence). V was pared by 0 bases and J by 9 bases, with 5 bases of the junction left unmatched. The CDR3 extends over 15 amino acids. The CDR3 loop reads CAWSVVGQGTSPLHF. The CDR3 DNA sequence: TGTGCCTGGAGTGTAGTGGGACAGGGGACTTCACCCCTCCACTTT.

The rearrangement joins TRBV6-1 to TRBJ1-2, with D possibly TRBD1 on 6 matching bases. V gave up 2 bases and J gave up 0 bases, with 16 bases separating them. CDR3 length equals 17 residues. In germline, CDR1 is MNHNS, CDR2 SASEGT. The CDR3, as DNA: TGTGCCAGCAGTGAACGAGTCAGGGGTAGAGCTAACTATGGCTACACCTTC. Its protein product is CASSERVRGRANYGYTF.

The J gene is TRBJ2-7, the V gene TRBV30, with TRBD1 identical over 9 bases. The CDR3 loop spans 14 amino acids. V lost 0 bases and J lost 3; bases outside the gene matches: 3. Germline CDR1 reads GTSNPN; CDR2 reads SVGIG (reference sequence). In nucleotides, the CDR3 is TGTGCCTGGAGTGTCTCGGGACAGGGCTACGAGCAGTACTTC. Protein product: CAWSVSGQGYEQYF.

This clone was counted only a few times. The chain combines TRBV11-2 with TRBJ1-2; no definite D call. The V and J ends lost 5 bases and 1 base respectively, with 5 bases between them. Germline V lookup: CDR1 SGHAT, CDR2 FQNNGV. This CDR3 has 12 amino acids. The CDR3 loop is CASSANNYGYTF. DNA of the CDR3: TGTGCCAGCAGCGCTAATAACTATGGCTACACCTTC.

This chain links TRBV11-2 with TRBJ1-2, with D maybe TRBD1 (5 bases). With 1 base removed from V and 8 bases from J, the gap between germline ends came to 20 bases. CDR3 size: 16 residues. Per germline, CDR1 SGHAT and CDR2 FQNNGV. The CDR3 protein is CASSLVPGEAPRGYTF. The CDR3, as DNA: TGTGCCAGCAGCTTAGTTCCGGGGGAGGCCCCTAGGGGCTACACCTTC.

This clone came up a few times. The chain carries TRBV7-9 and TRBJ2-1; D is undetermined. This CDR3 contains 14 residues. The germline V gene encodes CDR1 SEHNR and CDR2 FQNEAQ (reference sequence). Trimming took off 3 bases at V and 5 bases at J, with 11 bases between the two ends. CDR3 sequence: CASSFITRDNEQFF. The CDR3 nucleotides read TGTGCCAGCAGCTTCATAACCCGCGACAATGAGCAGTTCTTC.

This clone has just a few counts. The J gene is TRBJ2-1, the V gene TRBV9, with D uncertain. The length of the CDR3 is 17 residues. V lost 0 bases to trimming and J lost 3 bases, with 16 bases between them. CDR1 and CDR2 (germline): SGDLS, YYNGEE. In nucleotides, the CDR3 is TGTGCCAGCAGCGTAGCTGGGCCGCAAGCCTACTACAATGAGCAGTTCTTC. It translates to CASSVAGPQAYYNEQFF.

The chain links TRBV27 to TRBJ2-1; tentative D call: TRBD2 (6 bases). Trimming pared 2 bases from V and 8 bases from J, leaving 13 bases between. The CDR3 extends over 14 amino acids. CDR1 MNHEY and CDR2 SMNVEV come from the germline V gene (reference sequence). This chain's CDR3 is CASSLITSLDEQFF. The CDR3 DNA is TGTGCCAGCAGTTTAATCACTAGCTTGGATGAGCAGTTCTTC.

In its sample, this clone was seen a few times. This sequence joins TRBV19 and TRBJ1-2; TRBD1 might be the D (5 bases). The CDR3 is made up of 11 amino acids. V lost 10 bases and J 14 bases, leaving 20 bases between the germline ends. In germline, CDR1 is LNHDA, CDR2 SQIVND (reference sequence). CDR3 sequence reads: CATRRGTDETF. As DNA, the CDR3 is TGTGCCACTCGCCGGGGGACGGATGAAACCTTC. Looking up the rest from reference TRBV19 and TRBJ1-2 gives the full variable domain: DGGITQSPKYLFRKEGQNVTLSCEQNLNHDAMYWYRQDPGQGLRLIYYSQIVNDFQKGDIAEGYSVSREKKESFPLTVTSAQKNPTAFYLCATRRGTDETFGSGTRLTVV.

The chain employs TRBV19 and TRBJ1-6; D is perhaps TRBD1 (5 bases). The CDR3 has 13 amino acids. The germline V gene encodes CDR1 LNHDA and CDR2 SQIVND (reference sequence). V was pared by 6 bases and J by 11 bases, with 14 bases between. CDR3 sequence: CASSPGTLAPLHF. The CDR3 DNA sequence: TGTGCCAGTAGCCCAGGGACTTTGGCACCCCTCCACTTT.

The V and J genes are TRBV27 and TRBJ2-3; 8 nucleotides align to TRBD1. The CDR3 runs 16 residues. V was clipped by 0 bases and J by 2 bases; unmatched bases: 4. Germline V lookup: CDR1 MNHEY, CDR2 SMNVEV (reference sequence). In DNA, the CDR3 is TGTGCCAGCAGTTTATCCAGGACAGGGCACACAGATACGCAGTATTTT. Its translation is CASSLSRTGHTDTQYF.